These T cell receptor beta chains were read from a single sample in a study of molecular identifiers for immune sequencing clone quantification. TCRdb fed the PCR reads into MiXCR, producing one record per CDR3 protein. The table has about 97,000 distinct CDR3 sequences, around 30% seen once; the top ten hold 9.7%. Specimen: naive CD8+ T cells from blood, with Jurkat cell RNA spiked in. All receptors derive from a human donor in good health. Some libraries in this study had Jurkat cell RNA spiked in. Each CDR3 is given with its conserved first and last residue. A D gene is named only where the DNA matches it firmly. Expanded clones are given a class, and other clones once, few, many or no size at all.

v_gene	abundance	j_gene	d_gene	CDR3aa	CDR3nt
TRBV9	few	TRBJ2-3	TRBD2	CASSASRYLAGGPGLGQYF	TGTGCCAGCAGCGCCAGCCGATATCTAGCGGGAGGGCCGGGATTGGGGCAGTATTTT
TRBV4-1	.	TRBJ2-1	TRBD1	CASSQHPDRVSDNEQFF	TGCGCCAGCAGCCAACATCCGGACAGGGTGTCCGACAATGAGCAGTTCTTC
TRBV19	.	TRBJ2-1	TRBD2	CASSVLAGGTNEQFF	TGTGCCAGTAGTGTTCTAGCGGGAGGAACAAATGAGCAGTTCTTC
TRBV24-1	.	TRBJ2-7	TRBD1	CATSDLRQGAYEQYF	TGTGCCACCAGTGATTTGCGGCAGGGGGCTTACGAGCAGTACTTC
TRBV5-4	.	TRBJ2-3	.	CASSLDPERDTQYF	TGTGCCAGCAGCTTGGACCCGGAGAGAGATACGCAGTATTTT
TRBV9	.	TRBJ2-3	.	CASSVGQATSTDTQYF	TGTGCCAGCAGCGTAGGTCAAGCGACTAGCACAGATACGCAGTATTTT
TRBV28	many	TRBJ2-5	TRBD1	CASSSWTGETQYF	TGTGCCAGCAGCAGCTGGACAGGGGAGACCCAGTACTTC
TRBV5-6	few	TRBJ2-3	TRBD2	CASSLGLAVFTDTQYF	TGTGCCAGCAGCTTGGGACTAGCGGTATTCACAGATACGCAGTATTTT
TRBV7-9	.	TRBJ2-1	TRBD1	CASSGAGTGADNEQFF	TGTGCCAGCAGCGGAGCCGGGACAGGGGCCGACAATGAGCAGTTCTTC
TRBV27	.	TRBJ1-2	TRBD1	CASSPLPRDRDSNYGYTF	TGTGCCAGCAGTCCCCTCCCCCGGGACAGGGACTCTAACTATGGCTACACCTTC
TRBV5-1	many	TRBJ2-7	TRBD2	CASSPDGRVEQYF	TGCGCCAGCAGCCCGGATGGGAGGGTCGAGCAGTACTTC
TRBV14	many	TRBJ2-5	.	CASSRWGGETQYF	TGTGCCAGCAGCCGTTGGGGTGGAGAGACCCAGTACTTC
TRBV29-1	.	TRBJ2-7	.	CSAQARPERPYEQYF	TGCAGCGCCCAGGCTAGGCCAGAAAGACCGTACGAGCAGTACTTC
TRBV5-8	.	TRBJ2-3	.	CASSLLLWQGSDTQYF	TGTGCCAGCAGCTTACTTTTGTGGCAGGGCTCAGATACGCAGTATTTT
TRBV29-1	few	TRBJ2-7	TRBD1	CSVDTGEGAYEQYF	TGCAGCGTGGACACAGGGGAAGGAGCCTACGAGCAGTACTTC
TRBV5-1	.	TRBJ2-5	.	CASSWVLRQETQYF	TGCGCCAGCAGCTGGGTATTGCGCCAAGAGACCCAGTACTTC
TRBV20-1	.	TRBJ2-7	.	CSAADSYEQYF	TGCAGTGCAGCGGACAGCTACGAACAGTACTTC
TRBV14	.	TRBJ2-5	TRBD1	CANSRHRTGEDETQYF	TGTGCCAACAGCAGACACAGGACAGGGGAGGATGAGACCCAGTACTTC
TRBV5-4	few	TRBJ2-3	TRBD1	CASSPRTGYTDTQYF	TGTGCCAGCAGCCCACGGACAGGGTACACAGATACGCAGTATTTT
TRBV12-3/TRBV12-4	few	TRBJ2-7	.	CASSLQGMEQYF	TGTGCCAGCAGTTTGCAGGGGATGGAGCAGTACTTC
TRBV4-2	once	TRBJ2-7	TRBD2	CASSHPTGLAGVNEQYF	TGTGCCAGCAGCCATCCCACGGGGCTAGCGGGAGTGAACGAGCAGTACTTC
TRBV7-3	.	TRBJ2-1	.	CASSPPGYKEQFF	TGTGCCAGCAGCCCCCCGGGCTACAAAGAGCAGTTCTTC
TRBV11-2	few	TRBJ2-7	.	CASREGASYEQYF	TGTGCCAGCAGGGAGGGGGCCTCCTACGAGCAGTACTTC